The entry below describes one T cell receptor beta chain. TCRdb keeps only in-frame clones here, not all; method: immunoSEQ multiplex PCR. The data show some 25,000 clones, roughly 94% seen once. V shed 2 bases and J 3 bases; nucleotides not matched to a gene: 4. This CDR3 has 15 residues. Germline loops: CDR1 SNHLY, CDR2 FYNNEI. The source of the sample is a study of chemoradiotherapy in HPV16-positive cancers. Collection took place from a patient who underwent chemoradiotherapy. This sequence was found in a human donor with HPV-associated anogenital cancer. The chain carries TRBV2 and TRBJ2-1; 7 nucleotides line up with TRBD2. CDR3 sequence reads: CASSELGGSYNEQFF. Here the CDR3 DNA reads TGTGCCAGCAGTGAATTGGGGGGGAGCTACAATGAGCAGTTCTTC.